These 21 T cell receptor beta chains originate from one sample sequenced in a study of blood T cell repertoires in COVID-19. Clones were read by immunoSEQ multiplex PCR, and TCRdb kept only the in-frame ones, dropping some. The table lists under 300,000 clones, 70% to 90% of them singletons, with approximately 14% in the top ten. Sequencing was performed on peripheral blood. The receptors were sampled from a woman aged 65 to 85 with COVID-19, enrolled during active disease.

The chain has TRBV2 and TRBJ2-1, with D possibly being TRBD1 (6 bases). The CDR3 is 14 amino acids. V gave up 8 bases and J gave up 4 bases, with 15 bases separating them. The germline V gene has CDR1 SNHLY and CDR2 FYNNEI. CDR3 amino acids: CASEWTEGYNEQFF. In nucleotides, the CDR3 is TGTGCCAGCGAATGGACAGAGGGGTACAATGAGCAGTTCTTC.

This chain uses TRBV2 with TRBJ2-5, with 14 bases identical to TRBD2. The V gene end was trimmed by 1 base and the J gene end by 5 bases; junction bases not matched to a gene: 9. This CDR3 is built from 18 residues. The germline gives CDR1 SNHLY, CDR2 FYNNEI. In DNA form, the CDR3 reads TGTGCCAGCAGTGAAGGACTAGCGGGGGGGCCGTTATCGGAGACCCAGTACTTC. Translating it yields CASSEGLAGGPLSETQYF.

The chain carries TRBV30 and TRBJ2-3, with D possibly being TRBD2 (6 bases). Germline assignment: CDR1 GTSNPN and CDR2 SVGIG (reference sequence). This CDR3 contains 14 residues. Trimming removed 4 bases from V and 0 bases from J, with 11 bases in between. The CDR3 is CAWTAGTSTDTQYF. The CDR3 DNA reads TGTGCCTGGACTGCCGGGACTAGCACAGATACGCAGTATTTT.

The J gene is TRBJ2-1, the V gene TRBV6-5, with D unclear. Germline CDR1 reads MNHEY; CDR2 reads SVGAGI. V was clipped by 6 bases and J by 1 base, with 13 bases between them. The CDR3 totals 15 residues. CDR3 residues: CASSPLDWSYNEQFF. CDR3 DNA: TGTGCCAGCAGCCCACTCGACTGGTCCTACAATGAGCAGTTCTTC.

The V and J genes are TRBV9 and TRBJ2-3; 7 bases are a match to TRBD2. CDR1 and CDR2 (germline): SGDLS, YYNGEE. The V and J ends lost 4 bases and 2 bases, in that order; junction bases with no gene match: 16. The length of the CDR3 is 18 residues. The CDR3: CASSSPRGERGITDTQYF. CDR3 in DNA: TGTGCCAGCAGCAGCCCCCGCGGAGAGCGGGGCATCACAGATACGCAGTATTTT.

The chain is built from TRBV5-6 and TRBJ1-2; the match to TRBD1 covers 9 bases. After removal of 5 bases from V and 5 bases from J, the junction contained 4 bases not matched to a gene. This CDR3 is built from 13 residues. CDR1 and CDR2 (germline): SGHDT, YYEEEE. The CDR3 bases are TGTGCCAGCAGGACAGGGGGGACTTATGGCTACACCTTC. This sequence encodes CASRTGGTYGYTF.

The V call is TRBV19, the J call TRBJ1-2; 9 bases fit TRBD1. J was trimmed by 8 bases and V by 4 bases; bases with no gene match: 8. Per the germline V gene, CDR1 is LNHDA and CDR2 is SQIVND (reference sequence). This CDR3 region has 14 residues. This CDR3 reads CASSTPGQGRGYTF. The CDR3 DNA reads TGTGCCAGTAGTACCCCGGGACAGGGAAGAGGCTACACCTTC.

J is TRBJ1-2 and V is TRBV29-1, with a tentative D call TRBD1 (6 bases). There are 15 residues in the CDR3. V shed 2 bases and J shed 8 bases, with 21 bases lying between them. CDR1 is SQVTM, CDR2 ANQGSEA, per germline. The CDR3 loop reads CSVETPGGPGGGYTF. For the CDR3, the DNA is TGCAGCGTTGAAACGCCCGGGGGGCCGGGGGGAGGCTACACCTTC.

J is TRBJ2-3 and V is TRBV27, with unresolved D. Trimming pared 2 bases from V and 9 bases from J, leaving 9 bases between. From germline, CDR1 is MNHEY and CDR2 SMNVEV (reference sequence). CDR3 size: 12 residues. The CDR3 coding sequence is TGTGCCAGCAGTTTAGCTGGAGACACGCAGTATTTT. Translation: CASSLAGDTQYF.

The chain employs TRBV12-3 or TRBV12-4 and TRBJ2-1; D remains ambiguous. Trimming shortened V by 3 bases and J by 7 bases, and 7 bases separated the two germline ends. The CDR3 extends over 12 amino acids. The CDR3 reads CASSFQKNEQFF. The DNA for the CDR3 is TGTGCCAGCAGTTTCCAGAAGAATGAGCAGTTCTTC.

The CDR3 DNA reads as TGTGCCAGCAGCCAGACAGGGTATCCCACAGATACGCAGTATTTT. This encodes CASSQTGYPTDTQYF. The gene calls are TRBV6-5 and TRBJ2-3, with 7 bases that match TRBD1. Germline trimming cut 6 bases from V and 2 bases from J; bases unmatched to any gene: 8. The CDR3 length is 15 residues. The V gene's germline CDR1 is MNHEY and CDR2 SVGAGI.

Only a few counts were recorded for this clone. The rearrangement uses TRBV6-6 and TRBJ1-3; maybe TRBD1 (5 bases). Germline V lookup: CDR1 MNHNY, CDR2 SVGAGI (reference sequence). The CDR3 contains 14 residues. The ends were cut back, 5 bases at V and 0 bases at J, with 8 bases in the middle. CDR3 coding DNA: TGTGCCAGCAGTGGCGGGGCCTCTGGAAACACCATATATTTT. Its protein is CASSGGASGNTIYF.

This chain links TRBV24-1 with TRBJ2-5; TRBD1 might be the D (6 bases). Germline lookup yields CDR1 KGHDR and CDR2 SFDVKD. The CDR3 consists of 15 residues. Trimming removed 8 bases at V and 2 bases at J, with 17 bases between. The CDR3 region has the DNA TGTGCCACCAAGGACAGTGCGTTAGGGCAAGAGACCCAGTACTTC. Protein product: CATKDSALGQETQYF.

The chain recombines TRBV5-8 with TRBJ1-1, with D tentatively TRBD1 (6 bases). This CDR3 region has 13 residues. Germline CDR1 and CDR2: SGHTS and YDEGEE. V lost 0 bases and J 8 bases, leaving 11 bases between the germline ends. The CDR3 DNA follows: TGTGCCAGCAGCTTGGCCATCACAGGGGAAGCTTTCTTT. It specifies CASSLAITGEAFF.

The chain recombines TRBV28 with TRBJ2-7; 10 bases line up with TRBD2. With 7 bases clipped from V and 5 bases from J, the junction kept 8 bases outside the gene matches. This CDR3 region has 14 residues. CDR1 and CDR2 (germline): MDHEN, SYDVKM. CDR3 DNA: TGTGCCAGCAAATTAGCGGGGGGTATAAACGAGCAGTACTTC. Its translation: CASKLAGGINEQYF.

The rearrangement joins TRBV5-1 to TRBJ2-1; 8 bases map to TRBD2. The J segment lost 0 bases and the V segment lost 1 base, leaving 12 bases of the junction unmatched. CDR3 length equals 19 residues. Germline loops: CDR1 SGHRS, CDR2 YFSETQ. The CDR3 DNA reads as TGCGCCAGCAGCTTGCCATTCCCGACTAGCGAAAGCTCCTACAATGAGCAGTTCTTC. Translation: CASSLPFPTSESSYNEQFF.

The sample holds one count of this clone. The CDR3 is CATSDPGQGHGELFF. Written as DNA, the CDR3 is TGTGCCACCAGTGATCCGGGACAGGGCCACGGGGAGCTGTTTTTT. The chain is built from TRBV24-1 and TRBJ2-2; 9 positions match TRBD1. After removal of 3 bases from V and 7 bases from J, the junction contained 5 bases not matched to a gene. Germline lookup yields CDR1 KGHDR and CDR2 SFDVKD. The CDR3 has 15 residues.

In DNA, the CDR3 is TGTGCCAGCAGCCGACGACAGGGCTCAAACTCCTACGAGCAGTACTTC. Translation gives CASSRRQGSNSYEQYF. V usage is TRBV5-4 and J usage is TRBJ2-7, with 7 positions matching TRBD1. J gave up 0 bases and V 4 bases, and 10 bases lay outside the gene matches. The CDR3 spans 16 residues. Germline CDR1 is SGHNT and CDR2 is YYREEE (reference sequence). The full variable domain, in which reference TRBV5-4 and TRBJ2-7 provide the parts outside the CDR3, is ETGVTQSPTHLIKTRGQQVTLRCSSQSGHNTVSWYQQALGQGPQFIFQYYREEENGRGNFPPRFSGLQFPNYSSELNVNALELDDSALYLCASSRRQGSNSYEQYFGPGTRLTVT.

The genes are TRBV2 and TRBJ1-4; TRBD1 matches 12 bases. J was trimmed by 10 bases and V by 7 bases; bases with no gene match: 7. Germline CDR1 is SNHLY and CDR2 is FYNNEI. This CDR3 is built from 14 residues. The CDR3 sequence: CASKTGQGASKLFF. In nucleotides, the CDR3 is TGTGCCAGCAAGACGGGACAGGGGGCGTCAAAACTGTTTTTT.

The chain recombines TRBV6-5 with TRBJ2-3, with 10 bases lining up with TRBD2. The CDR3 totals 14 residues. The trim removed 5 bases at V and 4 bases at J, leaving 3 bases unmatched. Germline V lookup: CDR1 MNHEY, CDR2 SVGAGI. The CDR3 sequence: CASSHSGGPDTQYF. CDR3 DNA sequence: TGTGCCAGCAGTCATAGCGGGGGGCCAGATACGCAGTATTTT.

V and J are TRBV13 and TRBJ1-3; 8 nucleotides agree with TRBD1. Looked up from germline, CDR1 is PRHDT and CDR2 is FYEKMQ (reference sequence). The trim removed 6 bases at V and 4 bases at J, leaving 8 bases unmatched. There are 15 residues in the CDR3. For the CDR3, the DNA is TGTGCCAGCAGTTGGACAGGGTCAAGAGGAAACACCATATATTTT. Amino acid sequence: CASSWTGSRGNTIYF.